This TCR beta chain was recorded in a study of shared clonotypes between healthy human individuals. The V gene end was trimmed by 6 bases and the J gene end by 9 bases; junction bases not matched to a gene: 7. CDR3 length equals 15 residues. Germline assignment: CDR1 WSHSY and CDR2 SAAADI. A CD45RA-negative memory subset and a CD45RA+ naive subset were separated from the CD4+ cells. Here immunoSEQ multiplex PCR was the method, and the copy in TCRdb shows in-frame clones only, minus some. The sample has roughly 1,500,000 clones; around 98% are singletons. The receptor's source is a young man in good health. The chain recombines TRBV10-2 with TRBJ2-1, with 14 bases identical to TRBD2. The sample comprised naive CD4+ T cells sorted from blood. Subset given: CD45RA+ positively selected. CDR3 in DNA: TGCGCCAGCAGCTTGACTAGCGGGAGGGCCCTTGAGCAGTTCTTC. This encodes CASSLTSGRALEQFF.